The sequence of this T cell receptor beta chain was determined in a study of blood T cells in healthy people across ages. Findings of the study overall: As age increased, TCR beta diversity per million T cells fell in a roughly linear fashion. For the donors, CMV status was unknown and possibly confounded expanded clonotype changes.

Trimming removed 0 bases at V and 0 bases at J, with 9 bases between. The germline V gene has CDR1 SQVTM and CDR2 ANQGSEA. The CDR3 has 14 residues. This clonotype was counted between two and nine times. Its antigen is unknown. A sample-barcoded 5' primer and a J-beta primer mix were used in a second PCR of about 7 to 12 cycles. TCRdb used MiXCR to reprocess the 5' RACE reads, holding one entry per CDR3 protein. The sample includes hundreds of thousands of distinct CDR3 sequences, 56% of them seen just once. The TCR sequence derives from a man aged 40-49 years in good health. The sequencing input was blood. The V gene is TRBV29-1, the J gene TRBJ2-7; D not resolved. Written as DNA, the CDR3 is TGCAGCGTTGAAGATCGGCGCAGCTCCTACGAGCAGTACTTC. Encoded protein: CSVEDRRSSYEQYF.